These 8 T cell receptor beta chains originate from one sample sequenced in a study of cytomegalovirus exposure and HLA in healthy donors. In the PCR, 60 Vbeta and 13 Jbeta primers were used. Generated by immunoSEQ multiplex PCR, the TCRdb table keeps only in-frame clones and is missing some. The sample comprises about 170,000 clones, around 82% of which are singletons, and about 0.37% rests with the top ten. The sample was PBMCs. The receptors shown here come from a boy aged 2 to 9 in good health and CMV-seronegative.

This chain connects TRBV9 to TRBJ2-1; TRBD2 matches at 9 bases. The J segment lost 8 bases and the V segment lost 4 bases, leaving 10 bases of the junction unmatched. This CDR3 has 15 amino acids. CDR1 and CDR2 (germline): SGDLS, YYNGEE. The CDR3 DNA follows: TGTGCCAGCAGCCAAATAGCGGGAGCTAACGATGAGCAGTTCTTC. It codes for CASSQIAGANDEQFF.

The chain carries TRBV7-3 and TRBJ2-3; a possible D gene is TRBD2 (5 bases). The CDR3 totals 15 residues. Germline V CDR1 and CDR2: SGHTA, FQGTGA. Trimming pared 4 bases from V and 1 base from J, leaving 12 bases between. CDR3 amino acids: CASSSLAHGTDTQYF. DNA of the CDR3: TGTGCCAGCAGCTCTCTAGCCCACGGCACAGATACGCAGTATTTT.

The chain is built from TRBV2 and TRBJ1-1, with 7 nucleotides matching TRBD1. CDR1 SNHLY and CDR2 FYNNEI come from the germline V gene. This CDR3 has 14 amino acids. V shed 6 bases and J 0 bases; nucleotides not matched to a gene: 4. The CDR3 nucleotides read TGTGCCAGCAGAACAGGGGTTATGAACACTGAAGCTTTCTTT. Its translation is CASRTGVMNTEAFF.

The V gene is TRBV2, the J gene TRBJ2-3; D call uncertain. Germline V gives CDR1 SNHLY, CDR2 FYNNEI. Trimming left V 7 bases short and J 5 bases short, with 10 bases between. The CDR3 loop spans 12 amino acids. The CDR3 region is CASNKLVDTQYF. The CDR3 DNA follows: TGTGCCAGCAATAAACTGGTAGATACGCAGTATTTT.

The V call is TRBV4-1, the J call TRBJ1-1; 10 bases match TRBD1. Germline CDR1 reads MGHRA; CDR2 reads YSYEKL. This CDR3 has 18 residues. The V segment lost 1 base and the J segment 7 bases; nucleotides outside the gene matches: 15. CDR3 sequence reads: CASSQAWISGTGADEAFF. DNA for the CDR3: TGCGCCAGCAGCCAAGCGTGGATATCCGGGACAGGGGCCGATGAAGCTTTCTTT.

The J gene is TRBJ2-2, the V gene TRBV10-2, with 8 bases fitting TRBD1. The CDR3 spans 18 residues. With 7 bases clipped from V and 2 bases from J, the junction kept 15 bases outside the gene matches. The V gene's germline CDR1 is WSHSY and CDR2 SAAADI. CDR3 nucleotide sequence: TGCGCCAGCATGTCGGCAGGGGGCAAAAGTCGCAACACCGGGGAGCTGTTTTTT. Its translation is CASMSAGGKSRNTGELFF.

The V call is TRBV6-1, the J call TRBJ2-7, with D perhaps matching TRBD1 (7 bases). V was pared by 6 bases and J by 7 bases, with 10 bases between. The CDR3 has 11 residues. Germline V gene sequence: CDR1 MNHNS, CDR2 SASEGT. The CDR3, as DNA: TGTGCCAGCAGCCCAGGGGGGGAGCAGTACTTC. It yields the protein CASSPGGEQYF.

The genes are TRBV6-1 and TRBJ1-3; perhaps TRBD1 as D (5 bases). With 4 bases removed from V and 4 bases from J, the gap between germline ends came to 14 bases. This CDR3 is 15 amino acids long. Germline V CDR1 and CDR2: MNHNS, SASEGT. CDR3 loop: CASSVGPPRGNTIYF. The CDR3 DNA follows: TGTGCCAGCAGTGTGGGGCCGCCAAGGGGAAACACCATATATTTT.